Below, one T cell receptor (beta chain) is given with its context. The antigen it recognizes is unknown. Base qualities are missing; no much larger clone stands one base away. TCRbeta CDR3 regions were amplified from genomic DNA by means of the immunoSEQ Assay, a bias-controlled multiplex PCR. Per the source publication's procedure: The number of nucleated cells in each sample was estimated by amplification of reference gene primers within the assay. Sequence reads were collapsed and filtered to measure the absolute abundance of every unique TCRbeta CDR3 rearrangement. For each sample, productive Simpson clonality was calculated as the square root of Simpson's diversity index across productive rearrangements. What TCRdb holds here is the immuneACCESS table cut down to in-frame rearrangements. Part of the clones is not present; checked against another copy, under half of the missing clones reflect an unresolved V gene, and the others are unexplained. V and J calls and clone size are as listed in that table; D and trimming were resolved from the DNA. This sample comprises roughly 50,000 clones, about 88% of them detected only once. The top ten clones comprise around 15% of the sample.

The collaborating institutions used their own protocols to collect whole blood in K2EDTA tubes. For TCRbeta analysis, collaborators shipped samples in one of three forms: frozen whole blood, isolated PBMCs, or DNA extracted from either of those sample types. V and J are truncated by 3 bases and 7 bases respectively, leaving an intervening sequence of 8 bases. Reading the germline V gene gives CDR1 SGDLS and CDR2 YYNGEE. From the cysteine through the phenylalanine, the CDR3 covers 13 amino acids. Only the CDR3 DNA stays, 39 bases, in frame from base 1. The data belong to a study of blood T cell repertoires in COVID-19 (dated by TCRdb to 2020 to 2021). Describing the broader study: Samples covering the acute and convalescent phases of COVID-19 were provided by collaborators in the United States, Italy and Spain. A freely available public database, intended as a resource for researchers studying the immune response to SARS-CoV-2, is where the repertoires were released. The dataset comprised deeply sampled blood TCRbeta repertoires from subjects exposed to, actively infected with, or recovered from COVID-19. The samples were drawn from the first 160 participants of the ongoing ImmuneRACE study and from roughly 1,300 subjects provided by 6 global collaborators. The sample metadata nearly always contained a de-identified subject ID, COVID-19 status, age in years and sex. The prospective study material was composed of cDNA or gDNA derived from T cells, B-cell-depleted T cells, or PBMCs. Where available, HLA class I and class II types were taken from metadata supplied by the sample provider and were not determined by assay-based typing. Overall results and qualifications from the work: How much clinical and demographic metadata was included differed by source and by participant, and the metadata was provided uncurated.

Sequencing was performed on peripheral blood. This TCR was sampled from a human donor with active COVID-19. The donor label of this sample is uncertain. The chain was built from TRBV9 and TRBJ1-6; TRBD1 is a possible D gene, resting on 5 matching bases. In nucleotide form, the sequence is TGTGCCAGCAGCGCCACAGGAAATTCACCCCTCCACTTT. It codes for CASSATGNSPLHF.